This T cell receptor (beta chain) derives from a study of early T cells in non-severe SARS-CoV-2 infection. Study findings and constraints: CD4 and private specificities were missed by VDJdb matching, which favored anti-spike CD8 responses.

Concerning this clonotype: Its specificity is not known.

V was trimmed by 4 bases and J by 5 bases, leaving 15 bases between them. CDR1 SGHNT and CDR2 YYREEE come from the germline V gene (reference sequence). The CDR3 length is 15 residues. Attachment of unique molecular identifiers to individual cDNA molecules was performed. TCRdb itself ran the 5' RACE reads through MiXCR, one entry per CDR3 protein. The sample lists 60,000 to 75,000 distinct CDR3 sequences; over 9.5% were seen once. The rearrangement uses TRBV5-4 and TRBJ1-4; D unclear. The input for sequencing was whole blood, taken at baseline. The TCR originated in an adult who was a healthcare worker with PCR-confirmed SARS-CoV-2 infection or an uninfected control (not recorded which). CDR3 nucleotide sequence: TGTGCCAGCAGCCCGTCGGGTAGGGAGAATGAAAAACTGTTTTTT. Translating it yields CASSPSGRENEKLFF.